The clone carrying this TCR beta chain was detected only a few times. The data were obtained in a study of long-term antiretroviral therapy in people with HIV. Version v3.0 of the immunoSEQ assay ran at survey level. The method was immunoSEQ multiplex PCR; TCRdb's version includes in-frame clones alone and lacks a portion of them. The sample has almost 35,000 clones; around 94% are singletons. The source material was unsorted PBMCs, sampled approximately 5 years after starting antiretroviral therapy. The source of this sequence is a woman aged 45-60 years with HIV.

This CDR3 is CAWKLNAPLGGEDTQYF. Written as DNA, the CDR3 is TGTGCCTGGAAACTGAACGCTCCTCTCGGGGGTGAAGATACGCAGTATTTT. The V call is TRBV30, the J call TRBJ2-3, with TRBD2 as a possible D gene (6 bases). The CDR3 length is 17 residues. CDR1 and CDR2 (germline): GTSNPN, SVGIG (reference sequence). The V gene lost 4 bases and the J gene lost 5 bases, with 25 bases spanning the gap.